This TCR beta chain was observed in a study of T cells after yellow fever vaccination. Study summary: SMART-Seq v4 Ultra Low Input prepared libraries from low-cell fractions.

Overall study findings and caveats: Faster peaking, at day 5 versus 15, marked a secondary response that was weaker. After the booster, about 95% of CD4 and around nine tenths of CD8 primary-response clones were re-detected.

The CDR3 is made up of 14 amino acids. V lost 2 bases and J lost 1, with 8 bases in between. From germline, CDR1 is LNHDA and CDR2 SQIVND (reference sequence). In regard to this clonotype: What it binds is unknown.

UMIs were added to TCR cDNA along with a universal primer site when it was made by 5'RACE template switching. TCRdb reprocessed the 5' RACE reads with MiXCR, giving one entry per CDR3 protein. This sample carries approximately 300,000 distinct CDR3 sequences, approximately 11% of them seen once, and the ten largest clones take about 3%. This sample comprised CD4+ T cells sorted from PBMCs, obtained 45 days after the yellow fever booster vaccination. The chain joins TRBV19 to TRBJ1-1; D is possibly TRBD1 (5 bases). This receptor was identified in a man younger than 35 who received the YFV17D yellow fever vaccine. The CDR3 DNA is TGTGCCAGTAGTATACAGGGTGGGAACACTGAAGCTTTCTTT. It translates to CASSIQGGNTEAFF.